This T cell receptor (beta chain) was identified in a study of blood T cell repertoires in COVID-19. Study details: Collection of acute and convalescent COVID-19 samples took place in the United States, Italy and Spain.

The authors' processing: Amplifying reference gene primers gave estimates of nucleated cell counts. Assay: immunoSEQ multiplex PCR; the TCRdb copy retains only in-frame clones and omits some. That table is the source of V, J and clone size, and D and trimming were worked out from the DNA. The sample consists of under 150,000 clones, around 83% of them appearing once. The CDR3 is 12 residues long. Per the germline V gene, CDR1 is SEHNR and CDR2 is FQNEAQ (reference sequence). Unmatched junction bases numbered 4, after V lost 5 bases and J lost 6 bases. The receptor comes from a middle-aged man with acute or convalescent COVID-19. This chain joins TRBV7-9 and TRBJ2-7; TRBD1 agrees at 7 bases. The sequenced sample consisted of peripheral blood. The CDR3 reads CASSPNRGEQYF. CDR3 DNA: TGTGCCAGCAGCCCTAACAGGGGCGAGCAGTACTTC.